This T cell receptor beta chain is from a study of T cell changes during pregnancy in multiple sclerosis (dated by TCRdb to between 2017 and 2020). Regarding the research as a whole: The study looked at changes in the T cell repertoire across pregnancy in women with multiple sclerosis.

Libraries came from the immunoSEQ multiplex PCR assay. Imported from immuneACCESS, the table was reduced by TCRdb to in-frame sequences with V and J called. These copies leave out some clones; in studies compared against another copy, an unresolved V gene accounts for under half, and the cause of the remainder is not known. In all, the sample holds some 26,000 clones, and approximately 88% of those were seen once. About 0.61% of the sample is in the top ten clones. With regard to this clone: This receptor's antigen is unknown. The record has no base qualities; no much larger clone is one base away.

Including cysteine and phenylalanine, the CDR3 has 12 amino acids. Only the CDR3 portion is preserved as DNA: 36 bases, with reading frame beginning at the first base. Per the germline V gene, SGHTA is the CDR1 and FQGNSA is the CDR2. V loses 5 bases, J loses 7 bases, and the germline ends lie 12 bases apart. The specimen comprised CD4+ T cells from peripheral blood mononuclear cells, sampled in the first trimester of pregnancy. This chain joins TRBV7-2 to TRBJ2-7; the D region possibly corresponds to TRBD1 (5 bases align). The source is a female donor in good health, enrolled as a control in a pregnancy study. For the CDR3, the sequence is CASSGRAREQYF. The nucleotide sequence is TGTGCCAGCAGCGGCAGGGCGAGGGAGCAGTACTTC.